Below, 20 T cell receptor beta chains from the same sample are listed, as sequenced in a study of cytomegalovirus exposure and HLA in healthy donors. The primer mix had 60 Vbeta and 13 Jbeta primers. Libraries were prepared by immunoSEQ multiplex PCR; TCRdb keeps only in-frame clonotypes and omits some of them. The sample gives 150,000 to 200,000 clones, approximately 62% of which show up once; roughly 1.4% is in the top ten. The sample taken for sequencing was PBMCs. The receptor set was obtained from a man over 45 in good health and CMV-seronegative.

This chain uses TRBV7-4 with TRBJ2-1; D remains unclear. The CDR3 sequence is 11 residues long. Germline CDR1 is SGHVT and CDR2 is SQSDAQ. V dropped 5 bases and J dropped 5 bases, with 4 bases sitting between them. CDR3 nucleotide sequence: TGTGCCAGCAGCCCAGACAATGAGCAGTTCTTC. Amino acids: CASSPDNEQFF.

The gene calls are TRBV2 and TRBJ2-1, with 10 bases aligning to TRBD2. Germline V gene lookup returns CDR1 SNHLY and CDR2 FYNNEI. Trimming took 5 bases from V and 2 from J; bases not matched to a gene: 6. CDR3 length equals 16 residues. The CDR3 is CASSTGLAAPYNEQFF. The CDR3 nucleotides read TGTGCCAGCAGTACCGGACTAGCGGCCCCCTACAATGAGCAGTTCTTC.

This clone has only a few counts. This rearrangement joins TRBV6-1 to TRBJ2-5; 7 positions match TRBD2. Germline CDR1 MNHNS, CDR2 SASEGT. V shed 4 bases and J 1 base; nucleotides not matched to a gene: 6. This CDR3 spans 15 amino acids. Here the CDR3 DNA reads TGTGCCAGCAGTGCCGGGACTACAATCCAAGAGACCCAGTACTTC. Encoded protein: CASSAGTTIQETQYF.

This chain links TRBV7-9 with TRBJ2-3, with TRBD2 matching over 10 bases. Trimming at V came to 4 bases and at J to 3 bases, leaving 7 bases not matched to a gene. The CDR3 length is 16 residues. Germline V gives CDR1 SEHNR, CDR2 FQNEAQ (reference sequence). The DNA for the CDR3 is TGTGCCAGCAGCTCCCTAGCGGGGGCGTGGACAGATACGCAGTATTTT. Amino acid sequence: CASSSLAGAWTDTQYF.

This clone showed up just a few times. DNA of the CDR3: TGCGCCAGCAGCTCGACAGGGGGCTTGAACACTGAAGCTTTCTTT. Amino acid sequence: CASSSTGGLNTEAFF. The chain uses TRBV5-1 and TRBJ1-1; 10 bases are shared with TRBD1. Germline V lookup: CDR1 SGHRS, CDR2 YFSETQ. Trimming at V came to 3 bases and at J to 0 bases, leaving 2 bases not matched to a gene. The CDR3 is made up of 15 amino acids.

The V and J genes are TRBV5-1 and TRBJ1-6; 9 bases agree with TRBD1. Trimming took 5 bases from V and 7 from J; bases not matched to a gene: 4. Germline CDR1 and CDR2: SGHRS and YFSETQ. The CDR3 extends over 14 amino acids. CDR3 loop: CASSPGTGNSPLHF. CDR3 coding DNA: TGCGCCAGCAGTCCCGGGACAGGGAATTCACCCCTCCACTTT.

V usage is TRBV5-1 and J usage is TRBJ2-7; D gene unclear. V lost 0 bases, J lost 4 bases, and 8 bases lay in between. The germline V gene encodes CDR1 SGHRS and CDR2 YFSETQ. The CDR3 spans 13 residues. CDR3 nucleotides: TGCGCCAGCAGCTTGGACCGGGTGTACGAGCAGTACTTC. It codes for CASSLDRVYEQYF.

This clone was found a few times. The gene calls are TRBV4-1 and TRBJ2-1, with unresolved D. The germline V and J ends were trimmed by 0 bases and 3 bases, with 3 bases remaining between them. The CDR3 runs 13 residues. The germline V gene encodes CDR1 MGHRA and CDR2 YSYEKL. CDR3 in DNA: TGCGCCAGCAGCCAAGACAGCTACAATGAGCAGTTCTTC. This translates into CASSQDSYNEQFF.

The CDR3 protein is CAIGGGNNEQFF. Here the CDR3 DNA reads TGTGCCATCGGGGGGGGGAACAATGAGCAGTTCTTC. V is TRBV10-3 and J is TRBJ2-1; 7 nucleotides agree with TRBD2. J gave up 5 bases and V 8 bases, and 3 bases lay outside the gene matches. Germline V gene sequence: CDR1 ENHRY, CDR2 SYGVKD. This CDR3 is built from 12 residues.

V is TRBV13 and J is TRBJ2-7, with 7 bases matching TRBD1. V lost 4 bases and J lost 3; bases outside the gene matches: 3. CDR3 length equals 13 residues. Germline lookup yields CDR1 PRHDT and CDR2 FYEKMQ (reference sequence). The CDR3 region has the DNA TGTGCCAGCAGCTCCGGGACAGTCTACGAGCAGTACTTC. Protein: CASSSGTVYEQYF.

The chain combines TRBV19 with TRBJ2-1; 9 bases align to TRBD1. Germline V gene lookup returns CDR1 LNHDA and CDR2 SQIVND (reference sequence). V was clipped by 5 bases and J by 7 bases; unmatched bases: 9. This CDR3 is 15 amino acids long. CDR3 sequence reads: CASSLQGAMRNEQFF. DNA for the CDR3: TGTGCCAGTAGTCTACAGGGGGCGATGAGGAATGAGCAGTTCTTC.

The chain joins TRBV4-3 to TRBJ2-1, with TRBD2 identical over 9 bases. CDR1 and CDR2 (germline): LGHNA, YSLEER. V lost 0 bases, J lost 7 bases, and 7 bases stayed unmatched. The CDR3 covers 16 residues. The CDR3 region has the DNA TGCGCCAGCAGCCAAGAGGGGACTAGCTTCAGAAATGAGCAGTTCTTC. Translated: CASSQEGTSFRNEQFF.

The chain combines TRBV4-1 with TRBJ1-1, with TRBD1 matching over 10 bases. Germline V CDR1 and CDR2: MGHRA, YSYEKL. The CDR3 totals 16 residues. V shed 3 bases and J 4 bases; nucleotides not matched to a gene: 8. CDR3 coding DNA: TGCGCCAGCAGCCACCGACAGGGGGCGACCGGCACTGAAGCTTTCTTT. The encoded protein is CASSHRQGATGTEAFF.

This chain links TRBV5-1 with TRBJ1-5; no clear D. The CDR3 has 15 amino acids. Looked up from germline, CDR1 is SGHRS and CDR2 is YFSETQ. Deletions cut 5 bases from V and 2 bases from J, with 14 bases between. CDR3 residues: CASRSTPVGNQPQHF. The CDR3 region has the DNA TGCGCCAGCAGATCGACACCGGTGGGCAATCAGCCCCAGCATTTT.

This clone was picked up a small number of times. The CDR3 loop reads CASSLGNLATDTQYF. The CDR3 DNA follows: TGTGCCAGCAGCTTAGGCAATCTGGCCACAGATACGCAGTATTTT. The J gene is TRBJ2-3, the V gene TRBV7-7; D remains unclear. From germline, CDR1 is SSHAT and CDR2 FNYEAQ (reference sequence). Trimming took 1 base from V and 2 from J, leaving 10 bases between them. The CDR3 extends over 15 amino acids.

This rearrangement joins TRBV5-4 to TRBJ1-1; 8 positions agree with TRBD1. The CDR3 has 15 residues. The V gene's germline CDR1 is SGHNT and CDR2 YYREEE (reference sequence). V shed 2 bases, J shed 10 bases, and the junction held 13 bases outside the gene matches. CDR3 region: CASSFLGQGALAAFF. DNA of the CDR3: TGTGCCAGCAGCTTCCTGGGGCAGGGGGCTTTGGCAGCTTTCTTT. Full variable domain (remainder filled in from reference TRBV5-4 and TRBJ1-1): ETGVTQSPTHLIKTRGQQVTLRCSSQSGHNTVSWYQQALGQGPQFIFQYYREEENGRGNFPPRFSGLQFPNYSSELNVNALELDDSALYLCASSFLGQGALAAFFGQGTRLTVV.

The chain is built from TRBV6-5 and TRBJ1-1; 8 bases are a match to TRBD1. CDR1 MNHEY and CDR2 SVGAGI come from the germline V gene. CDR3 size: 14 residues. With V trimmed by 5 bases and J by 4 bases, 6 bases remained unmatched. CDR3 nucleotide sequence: TGTGCCAGCAGTCTTCAGGGGGCGAGCACTGAAGCTTTCTTT. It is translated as CASSLQGASTEAFF.

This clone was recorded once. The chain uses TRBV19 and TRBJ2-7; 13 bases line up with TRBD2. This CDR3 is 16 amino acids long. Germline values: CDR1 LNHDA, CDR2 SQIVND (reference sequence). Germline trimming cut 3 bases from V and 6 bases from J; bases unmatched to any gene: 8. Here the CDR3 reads CASSIRTSGGPGEQYF. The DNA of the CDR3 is TGTGCCAGTAGTATTCGGACTAGCGGGGGACCTGGCGAGCAGTACTTC. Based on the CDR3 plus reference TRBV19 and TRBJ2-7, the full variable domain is DGGITQSPKYLFRKEGQNVTLSCEQNLNHDAMYWYRQDPGQGLRLIYYSQIVNDFQKGDIAEGYSVSREKKESFPLTVTSAQKNPTAFYLCASSIRTSGGPGEQYFGPGTRLTVT.

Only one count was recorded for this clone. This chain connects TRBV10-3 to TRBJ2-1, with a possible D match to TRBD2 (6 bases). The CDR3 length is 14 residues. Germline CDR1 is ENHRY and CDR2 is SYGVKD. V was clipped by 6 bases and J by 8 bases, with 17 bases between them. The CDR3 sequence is CAIRENGSGDEQFF. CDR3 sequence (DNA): TGTGCCATCAGGGAAAACGGGTCGGGAGATGAGCAGTTCTTC.

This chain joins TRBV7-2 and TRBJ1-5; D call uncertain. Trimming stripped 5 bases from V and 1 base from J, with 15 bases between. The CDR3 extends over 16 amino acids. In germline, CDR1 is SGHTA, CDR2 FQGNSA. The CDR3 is CASSQHSGLSNQPQHF. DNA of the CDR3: TGTGCCAGCAGCCAGCACAGCGGGCTGAGCAATCAGCCCCAGCATTTT.